The 22 T cell receptor beta chains below come from one sample, sequenced in a study of blood T cells in healthy people across ages (dated by TCRdb to between 2014 and 2017). Library preparation was by 5' RACE. TCRdb records Illumina HiSeq 2500 as the sequencer. The second PCR ran for roughly 7 to 12 cycles and used a J-beta primer mix along with a sample-barcoded 5' primer. In TCRdb, the public reads were trimmed at Q25 with fastp and aligned with MiXCR, with productive beta chains retained. Records with the same CDR3 protein are collapsed into one entry carrying the most frequent genes and DNA. This sample holds about 620,000 distinct CDR3 sequences; more than 20% were observed only once. 3.5% to 4% of the sample lies in the top ten. The specimen was blood. These receptors were taken from a man aged 65 to 85 in good health.

This clonotype was detected only a few times. The CDR3 DNA reads TGTGCCAGCAGTTTCGGCCCCAGAGGTACGCAGTATTTT. Translation gives CASSFGPRGTQYF. V is TRBV27 and J is TRBJ2-3, with D uncertain. Per germline, CDR1 MNHEY and CDR2 SMNVEV (reference sequence). The CDR3 extends over 13 amino acids. Trimming stripped 3 bases from V and 8 bases from J, with 12 bases between.

The V gene is TRBV28, the J gene TRBJ1-2; 8 bases are a match to TRBD1. The CDR3 runs 13 residues. Germline assignment: CDR1 MDHEN and CDR2 SYDVKM. With 5 bases clipped from V and 7 bases from J, the junction kept 6 bases outside the gene matches. In DNA form, the CDR3 reads TGTGCCAGCAGTGCAGGGGGCGACTCTGGCTACACCTTC. It codes for CASSAGGDSGYTF.

V is TRBV20-1 and J is TRBJ2-1; 10 bases align to TRBD2. CDR1 is DFQATT, CDR2 SNEGSKA, per germline (reference sequence). The CDR3 runs 14 residues. The J segment lost 7 bases and the V segment lost 3 bases, leaving 6 bases of the junction unmatched. In DNA form, the CDR3 reads TGCAGTGCTAGTCTAGCGGGAGTGTTTAATGAGCAGTTCTTC. Its protein is CSASLAGVFNEQFF.

This clonotype was counted a few times. J is TRBJ2-5 and V is TRBV7-9; D is ambiguous. With 5 bases removed from V and 1 base from J, the gap between germline ends came to 8 bases. The CDR3 loop spans 13 amino acids. Germline V gene data show CDR1 as SEHNR and CDR2 as FQNEAQ (reference sequence). The CDR3 here is CASSPDGQETQYF. In nucleotides, the CDR3 is TGTGCCAGCAGCCCCGACGGCCAAGAGACCCAGTACTTC.

This clonotype was recorded a few times. V is TRBV11-2 and J is TRBJ1-6; D not certain. Looked up from germline, CDR1 is SGHAT and CDR2 is FQNNGV. The CDR3 covers 13 residues. Trimming cost V 0 bases and J 7 bases, with 4 bases left between them. CDR3 protein: CASSLERNSPLHF. The CDR3 bases are TGTGCCAGCAGCTTAGAACGGAATTCACCCCTCCACTTT.

This clonotype was recorded a few times. The rearrangement uses TRBV5-1 and TRBJ2-2, with 7 positions matching TRBD1. Unmatched junction bases numbered 2, after V lost 0 bases and J lost 3 bases. The CDR3 loop spans 15 amino acids. The germline V gene encodes CDR1 SGHRS and CDR2 YFSETQ. Here the CDR3 reads CASSLEGQYTGELFF. The CDR3, as DNA: TGCGCCAGCAGCTTGGAGGGACAGTACACCGGGGAGCTGTTTTTT.

This clonotype occurred a few times. J is TRBJ2-5 and V is TRBV27, with 11 bases matching TRBD2. The CDR3 has 14 amino acids. The V gene end was trimmed by 9 bases and the J gene end by 5 bases; junction bases not matched to a gene: 8. Germline V gene data show CDR1 as MNHEY and CDR2 as SMNVEV (reference sequence). Here the CDR3 DNA reads TGTGCCAGTAGTAGCGGGAGGGGAAGTGAGACCCAGTACTTC. Amino acids: CASSSGRGSETQYF.

This clonotype has just a few counts. V usage is TRBV29-1 and J usage is TRBJ2-5; D tentatively fits TRBD1 or TRBD2 (5 bases each). The tail of the sequence fits TRBJ2-1 better, so the J call may be wrong. The germline gives CDR1 SQVTM, CDR2 ANQGSEA. There are 12 residues in the CDR3. CDR3 bases: TGCAGCGTGAAATCCGGGGCCAATGAGCAGTTCTTC. Translation: CSVKSGANEQFF.

DNA for the CDR3: TGTGCCAGCACCGATCTGACAGGGGCCTACGAGCAGTACTTC. This gives the protein CASTDLTGAYEQYF. The V gene is TRBV28, the J gene TRBJ2-7; 8 bases align to TRBD1. Germline V gene data show CDR1 as MDHEN and CDR2 as SYDVKM. After removal of 7 bases from V and 2 bases from J, the junction contained 7 bases not matched to a gene. There are 14 residues in the CDR3. Complete variable domain (other parts from reference TRBV28 and TRBJ2-7): DVKVTQSSRYLVKRTGEKVFLECVQDMDHENMFWYRQDPGLGLRLIYFSYDVKMKEKGDIPEGYSVSREKKERFSLILESASTNQTSMYLCASTDLTGAYEQYFGPGTRLTVT.

V gene TRBV5-1 combines with J gene TRBJ2-3, with D perhaps matching TRBD1 (6 bases). V gave up 5 bases and J gave up 4 bases, with 17 bases separating them. Germline V lookup: CDR1 SGHRS, CDR2 YFSETQ. The CDR3 length is 15 residues. The CDR3, as DNA: TGCGCCAGCAGGGCCACAGGGTCAGAGGCAGATACGCAGTATTTT. Protein product: CASRATGSEADTQYF.

This clonotype occurred a few times. The V gene is TRBV6-6, the J gene TRBJ2-5; D gene unclear. The closer fit of TRBJ2-1 to the DNA end suggests the J call may be wrong. The CDR3 has 13 residues. Germline loops: CDR1 MNHNY, CDR2 SVGAGI (reference sequence). CDR3 sequence reads: CASSPRAGNEQFF. The CDR3 coding sequence is TGTGCCAGCAGTCCCCGAGCAGGAAATGAGCAGTTCTTC.

This rearrangement joins TRBV5-1 to TRBJ2-7; D is unclear. Germline CDR1 is SGHRS and CDR2 is YFSETQ. Deletions cut 0 bases from V and 6 bases from J, with 16 bases between. CDR3 size: 15 residues. In DNA form, the CDR3 reads TGCGCCAGCAGCTTGGCCCTCTCCTCAATATCCGAGCAGTACTTC. It translates to CASSLALSSISEQYF.

The gene calls are TRBV20-1 and TRBJ2-1, with TRBD2 matching 12 bases. CDR3 length: 16 amino acids. V trimming: 3 bases; J trimming: 4 bases; junction bases outside the gene matches: 7. Germline-derived CDR1 and CDR2 are DFQATT and SNEGSKA (reference sequence). CDR3 bases: TGCAGTGCTAGGTTTACTAGCGGGAGGAGGTACAATGAGCAGTTCTTC. Translated: CSARFTSGRRYNEQFF.

This clonotype has more than one count but fewer than ten. This chain connects TRBV15 to TRBJ2-4; D is possibly TRBD2 (5 bases). From germline, CDR1 is LNHNV and CDR2 YYDKDF (reference sequence). There are 17 residues in the CDR3. The germline V and J ends were trimmed by 1 base and 3 bases, with 16 bases remaining between them. DNA of the CDR3: TGTGCCACCAGCAGAGGACGGGGTGAAGGTGGCAAAAACATTCAGTACTTC. Residues: CATSRGRGEGGKNIQYF.

The chain joins TRBV20-1 to TRBJ2-5, with 8 bases fitting TRBD2. The V segment lost 5 bases and the J segment 2 bases; nucleotides outside the gene matches: 7. The CDR3 runs 14 residues. Germline loops: CDR1 DFQATT, CDR2 SNEGSKA (reference sequence). This chain's CDR3 is CSAAQIAGQETQYF. The CDR3 coding sequence is TGCAGTGCTGCGCAAATAGCGGGGCAAGAGACCCAGTACTTC.

The rearrangement joins TRBV9 to TRBJ2-2, with D tentatively TRBD1 (6 bases). Trimming stripped 0 bases from V and 0 bases from J, with 12 bases between. Germline CDR1 is SGDLS and CDR2 is YYNGEE. The CDR3 length is 17 residues. The CDR3 DNA reads TGTGCCAGCAGCGTAGGGATGGGGGCGCCGAACACCGGGGAGCTGTTTTTT. This encodes CASSVGMGAPNTGELFF.

This clonotype has a handful of counts. The rearrangement links TRBV29-1 to TRBJ2-4; the match to TRBD1 covers 9 bases. The CDR3 runs to 14 residues. Germline CDR1 and CDR2: SQVTM and ANQGSEA. Trimming at V came to 7 bases and at J to 6 bases, leaving 10 bases not matched to a gene. The CDR3 DNA is TGCAGCGCACGGACAGGGGAGGCCCCAAACATTCAGTACTTC. It yields the protein CSARTGEAPNIQYF.

This clonotype occurred a few times. The chain recombines TRBV3-1 with TRBJ2-1; 8 bases align to TRBD2. Losses at the gene ends were 8 bases for V and 4 bases for J; bases not matched to a gene: 10. CDR1 is LGHDT, CDR2 YNNKEL, per germline (reference sequence). The CDR3 has 15 amino acids. CDR3 sequence: CASGSSGLSYNEQFF. For the CDR3, the DNA is TGTGCCAGCGGTTCTAGCGGGCTTTCTTACAATGAGCAGTTCTTC.

This clonotype has only one observation. The rearrangement links TRBV2 to TRBJ1-1; D remains ambiguous. Germline CDR1 SNHLY, CDR2 FYNNEI. Trimming shortened V by 4 bases and J by 3 bases, and 18 bases separated the two germline ends. The CDR3 sequence is 16 residues long. CDR3 nucleotides: TGTGCCAGCAGTGCTATACTAGGTGAAGCGGACACTGAAGCTTTCTTT. Residues: CASSAILGEADTEAFF.

The chain employs TRBV28 and TRBJ2-7; D is undetermined. CDR1 is MDHEN, CDR2 SYDVKM, per germline. The CDR3 is made up of 13 amino acids. The V end lost 2 bases, the J end lost 4 bases, and 9 bases lay between the germline ends. The CDR3 sequence: CASSLGRRYEQYF. In nucleotides, the CDR3 is TGTGCCAGCAGTTTAGGGCGAAGGTACGAGCAGTACTTC. Complete variable domain (other parts from reference TRBV28 and TRBJ2-7): DVKVTQSSRYLVKRTGEKVFLECVQDMDHENMFWYRQDPGLGLRLIYFSYDVKMKEKGDIPEGYSVSREKKERFSLILESASTNQTSMYLCASSLGRRYEQYFGPGTRLTVT.

At least ten counts were recorded for this clonotype. This chain uses TRBV6-2 or TRBV6-3 with TRBJ2-5, with 12 bases aligning to TRBD2. From germline, CDR1 is MNHEY and CDR2 SVGEGT. The CDR3 loop spans 15 amino acids. J lost 3 bases, V lost 5 bases, and 4 bases had no gene match. CDR3 protein: CASSPTSGSEETQYF. CDR3 in DNA: TGTGCCAGCAGTCCGACTAGCGGGAGTGAAGAGACCCAGTACTTC.

V gene TRBV4-3 combines with J gene TRBJ2-1; D not certain. The CDR3 loop spans 14 amino acids. The germline V and J ends were trimmed by 0 bases and 4 bases, with 7 bases remaining between them. CDR1 and CDR2 from the germline V gene are LGHNA and YSLEER. The CDR3 nucleotides read TGCGCCAGCAGCCAAGATCACGGGTACAATGAGCAGTTCTTC. Protein sequence: CASSQDHGYNEQFF.